The next 24 T cell receptor beta chains were all read from a single sample in a study of beta chain features in type 1 diabetes. The isolated RNA, all of it, was reverse transcribed, so expressed TCRB transcripts were what got sequenced. Method: immunoSEQ multiplex PCR; TCRdb's copy keeps in-frame clones and lacks some. The data contain under 250,000 clones, 25% to 35% of them singletons. The sequencing sample was made of central memory CD4+ T cells from blood. These receptors were taken from a man aged 30 to 39 in good health.

There are a few counts of this clone. The CDR3 sequence: CASTRPGLSEKLFF. In DNA form, the CDR3 reads TGTGCCAGCACCAGGCCGGGTCTGAGTGAAAAACTGTTTTTT. The rearrangement links TRBV4-2 to TRBJ1-4; D is ambiguous. Germline-derived CDR1 and CDR2 are LGHNA and YNFKEQ. Deletions cut 7 bases from V and 7 bases from J, with 16 bases between. CDR3 length: 14 amino acids.

This clone turned up a few times. Other DNA sequences in this specimen translate into the identical CDR3. The V call is TRBV7-2, the J call TRBJ2-1; D is possibly TRBD2 (6 bases). CDR1 is SGHTA and CDR2 is FQGNSA in the germline V gene. V lost 4 bases and J lost 10, with 11 bases in between. The length of the CDR3 is 12 residues. CDR3 in DNA: TGTGCCAGCAGCTCACCGACTAGAGAGCAGTTCTTC. Residues: CASSSPTREQFF.

The V and J genes are TRBV2 and TRBJ2-2; TRBD2 might be the D (5 bases). The CDR3 sequence is 14 residues long. From germline, CDR1 is SNHLY and CDR2 FYNNEI. Trimming took 5 bases from V and 5 from J, leaving 12 bases between them. The CDR3 spells CASSSDSPTGELFF. Written as DNA, the CDR3 is TGTGCCAGCAGTTCGGACTCTCCAACCGGGGAGCTGTTTTTT.

At least ten counts were recorded for this clone. The gene calls are TRBV7-2 and TRBJ2-5; D is perhaps TRBD1 or TRBD2 (5 bases each). This CDR3 region has 14 residues. Trimming shortened V by 4 bases and J by 4 bases, and 13 bases separated the two germline ends. From germline, CDR1 is SGHTA and CDR2 FQGNSA. The CDR3 nucleotides read TGTGCCAGCAGCTCTAGGACTGGGGGAGAGACCCAGTACTTC. The encoded protein is CASSSRTGGETQYF. The full variable domain, rest sourced from reference TRBV7-2 and TRBJ2-5, is GAGVSQSPSNKVTEKGKDVELRCDPISGHTALYWYRQSLGQGLEFLIYFQGNSAPDKSGLPSDRFSAERTGGSVSTLTIQRTQQEDSAVYLCASSSRTGGETQYFGPGTRLLVL.

The chain links TRBV15 to TRBJ2-7; tentatively, D is TRBD1 or TRBD2 (5 bases each). The V end was cut by 3 bases, the J end by 0 bases, with 12 bases between. The CDR3 consists of 15 residues. CDR1 is LNHNV and CDR2 is YYDKDF in the germline V gene (reference sequence). The CDR3 sequence: CATSRGDGTSYEQYF. The DNA for the CDR3 is TGTGCCACCAGCAGGGGGGACGGTACCTCCTACGAGCAGTACTTC.

This clone was seen many times. This sample also contains other DNA sequences that code for the same CDR3. This sequence joins TRBV18 and TRBJ2-3; no definite D call. This CDR3 is built from 14 residues. Trimming cost V 0 bases and J 1 base, with 5 bases left between them. CDR1 and CDR2 from the germline V gene are KGHSH and LQKENI. The DNA for the CDR3 is TGTGCCAGCTCACCACCCGGGCGCACAGATACGCAGTATTTT. This sequence encodes CASSPPGRTDTQYF.

V is TRBV7-2 and J is TRBJ2-7; 12 bases match TRBD2. The germline gives CDR1 SGHTA, CDR2 FQGNSA. V was clipped by 5 bases and J by 2 bases; unmatched bases: 10. CDR3 length: 17 amino acids. The CDR3 is CASSHRRLAGAPYEQYF. CDR3 sequence (DNA): TGTGCCAGCAGCCATAGACGACTAGCGGGGGCGCCCTACGAGCAGTACTTC. Filled out from reference TRBV7-2 and TRBJ2-7, the complete variable domain reads GAGVSQSPSNKVTEKGKDVELRCDPISGHTALYWYRQSLGQGLEFLIYFQGNSAPDKSGLPSDRFSAERTGGSVSTLTIQRTQQEDSAVYLCASSHRRLAGAPYEQYFGPGTRLTVT.

This chain links TRBV7-7 with TRBJ2-5, with D perhaps TRBD1 (6 bases). V was cut by 3 bases and J by 6 bases, with 11 bases left in between. This CDR3 has 13 residues. The V gene's germline CDR1 is SSHAT and CDR2 FNYEAQ (reference sequence). CDR3 DNA sequence: TGTGCCAGCAGCTTTGCTTGGGGGCAGACCCAGTACTTC. Translation gives CASSFAWGQTQYF. Full variable domain (rest looked up from reference TRBV7-7 and TRBJ2-5): GAGVSQSPRYKVTKRGQDVTLRCDPISSHATLYWYQQALGQGPEFLTYFNYEAQPDKSGLPSDRFSAERPEGSISTLTIQRTEQRDSAMYRCASSFAWGQTQYFGPGTRLLVL.

This clone was seen more than once but under ten times. The chain links TRBV10-3 to TRBJ2-7; D perhaps matches TRBD1 (6 bases). From germline, CDR1 is ENHRY and CDR2 SYGVKD. Between the trimmed V and J ends, which lost 9 bases and 6 bases, there was a span of 18 bases. This CDR3 is 13 amino acids long. CDR3: CAINREQGSEQYF. Written as DNA, the CDR3 is TGTGCCATAAACAGGGAACAGGGTTCCGAGCAGTACTTC.

The CDR3 bases are TGCGCCAGCAGTAGCGGGCACAGCACAGATACGCAGTATTTT. This gives the protein CASSSGHSTDTQYF. V is TRBV10-1 and J is TRBJ2-3; a possible D gene is TRBD2 (6 bases). V was clipped by 5 bases and J by 0 bases, with 9 bases between them. Germline V gene lookup returns CDR1 WNHNN and CDR2 SYGVQD (reference sequence). The CDR3 runs to 14 residues.

Concerning this clone: It differs at one base from a far larger clone, so likely a read error. This sequence joins TRBV2 and TRBJ2-7, with 8 positions matching TRBD1. The CDR3 extends over 16 amino acids. CDR1 and CDR2 from the germline V gene are SNHLY and FYNNEI. V lost 3 bases to trimming and J lost 2 bases; unmatched junction nucleotides: 9. The CDR3 DNA reads as TGTGCCAGCAGTGATGGACAGGGTAGGATGGCCTACGAGCAGTACTTC. Protein: CASSDGQGRMAYEQYF.

A few counts support this clone. The chain is built from TRBV25-1 and TRBJ1-2; D gene ambiguous. CDR1 and CDR2 from the germline V gene are MGHDK and SYGVNS. This CDR3 has 13 residues. The ends were cut back, 2 bases at V and 6 bases at J, with 10 bases in the middle. The CDR3 reads CASSERGDHGYTF. DNA for the CDR3: TGTGCCAGCAGTGAACGGGGTGATCATGGCTACACCTTC.

The chain is built from TRBV5-1 and TRBJ2-3, with D possibly being TRBD1 or TRBD2 (5 bases each). The CDR3 loop spans 14 amino acids. CDR1 and CDR2 from the germline V gene are SGHRS and YFSETQ. V lost 5 bases and J lost 2, with 12 bases in between. Here the CDR3 DNA reads TGCGCCAGCAGTCAGGGACCGTCCACAGATACGCAGTATTTT. Amino acids: CASSQGPSTDTQYF.

Worth noting for this clone: This likely traces to a read error, being one base from a far larger clone. Other DNA sequences within the sample encode an identical CDR3. The chain combines TRBV29-1 with TRBJ2-7; D is perhaps TRBD2 (6 bases). CDR3 length equals 11 residues. The V and J ends lost 6 bases and 6 bases respectively, with 12 bases between them. In germline, CDR1 is SQVTM, CDR2 ANQGSEA. CDR3 sequence reads: CSVGGQIEQYF. CDR3 nucleotide sequence: TGCAGCGTGGGAGGACAAATCGAGCAGTACTTC.

The chain couples TRBV14 to TRBJ1-4; no firm D call. Trimming left V 2 bases short and J 7 bases short, with 17 bases between. CDR3 size: 16 residues. In germline, CDR1 is SGHDN, CDR2 FVKESK. The CDR3: CASSQRWVESVEKLFF. The CDR3 region has the DNA TGTGCCAGCAGCCAACGGTGGGTGGAGTCGGTTGAAAAACTGTTTTTT.

The chain couples TRBV28 to TRBJ2-5, with TRBD2 matching 7 bases. Unmatched junction bases numbered 8, after V lost 3 bases and J lost 4 bases. This CDR3 has 15 residues. Germline V gene lookup returns CDR1 MDHEN and CDR2 SYDVKM. The CDR3 sequence is CASSLQAGRGETQYF. The CDR3 coding sequence is TGTGCCAGCAGTTTGCAGGCAGGGAGGGGAGAGACCCAGTACTTC. Full variable domain (missing parts from reference TRBV28 and TRBJ2-5): DVKVTQSSRYLVKRTGEKVFLECVQDMDHENMFWYRQDPGLGLRLIYFSYDVKMKEKGDIPEGYSVSREKKERFSLILESASTNQTSMYLCASSLQAGRGETQYFGPGTRLLVL.

The chain joins TRBV7-6 to TRBJ2-2, with D perhaps assigned TRBD1 or TRBD2 (6 bases each). In germline, CDR1 is SGHVS, CDR2 FNYEAQ. Trimming cost V 1 base and J 6 bases, with 15 bases left between them. The CDR3 loop spans 16 amino acids. CDR3 residues: CASSLVARGGAGELFF. The CDR3 coding sequence is TGTGCCAGCAGCTTAGTGGCCAGGGGAGGAGCCGGGGAGCTGTTTTTT.

This clone was counted a few times. This chain uses TRBV7-8 with TRBJ2-5; D not certain. The CDR3 runs 13 residues. With 3 bases removed from V and 2 bases from J, the gap between germline ends came to 7 bases. In germline, CDR1 is SGHVS, CDR2 FQNEAQ. CDR3: CASSLDRQETQYF. The CDR3, as DNA: TGTGCCAGCAGCTTGGATCGTCAAGAGACCCAGTACTTC.

The rearrangement links TRBV19 to TRBJ2-3; D is perhaps TRBD1 (5 bases). The V and J ends lost 5 bases and 1 base respectively, with 10 bases between them. CDR1 LNHDA and CDR2 SQIVND come from the germline V gene (reference sequence). The CDR3 has 14 residues. In DNA, the CDR3 is TGTGCCAGTAGTCCGTCGACAGGCACAGATACGCAGTATTTT. It specifies CASSPSTGTDTQYF.

This chain joins TRBV7-2 and TRBJ2-7, with 7 bases aligning to TRBD2. Germline assignment: CDR1 SGHTA and CDR2 FQGNSA. The V gene end was trimmed by 1 base and the J gene end by 2 bases; junction bases not matched to a gene: 5. CDR3 length equals 15 residues. Written as DNA, the CDR3 is TGTGCCAGCAGCTTAGTAAAGGGGAGGGCCTACGAGCAGTACTTC. Its translation is CASSLVKGRAYEQYF.

The chain has TRBV18 and TRBJ2-5; D is unresolved. Looked up from germline, CDR1 is KGHSH and CDR2 is LQKENI. V lost 6 bases to trimming and J lost 3 bases, with 5 bases between them. This CDR3 region has 11 residues. This CDR3 is CASSSKETQYF. CDR3 DNA sequence: TGTGCCAGCTCGTCTAAAGAGACCCAGTACTTC.

This clone occurred a few times. This chain uses TRBV29-1 with TRBJ2-2; 10 bases match TRBD2. The CDR3 sequence is 16 residues long. The V segment lost 5 bases and the J segment 0 bases; nucleotides outside the gene matches: 6. CDR1 is SQVTM and CDR2 is ANQGSEA in the germline V gene. As DNA, the CDR3 is TGCAGCGTTCTACTAGCGGGAATGACGAACACCGGGGAGCTGTTTTTT. It codes for CSVLLAGMTNTGELFF.

J is TRBJ1-5 and V is TRBV30, with 7 bases matching TRBD1. Trimming took 5 bases from V and 3 from J; bases not matched to a gene: 7. The length of the CDR3 is 14 residues. Looked up from germline, CDR1 is GTSNPN and CDR2 is SVGIG (reference sequence). CDR3 bases: TGTGCCTGGGCTCTAACAGGGGACAATCAGCCCCAGCATTTT. It is translated as CAWALTGDNQPQHF.

The genes are TRBV5-1 and TRBJ2-3; 8 bases align to TRBD2. This CDR3 is built from 14 residues. Germline V gene sequence: CDR1 SGHRS, CDR2 YFSETQ. The junction had 7 bases not matched to a gene; V was cut back by 7 bases and J by 3 bases. The CDR3 is CASGSSGGTDTQYF. The CDR3 bases are TGCGCCAGCGGTTCCAGCGGGGGAACAGATACGCAGTATTTT.